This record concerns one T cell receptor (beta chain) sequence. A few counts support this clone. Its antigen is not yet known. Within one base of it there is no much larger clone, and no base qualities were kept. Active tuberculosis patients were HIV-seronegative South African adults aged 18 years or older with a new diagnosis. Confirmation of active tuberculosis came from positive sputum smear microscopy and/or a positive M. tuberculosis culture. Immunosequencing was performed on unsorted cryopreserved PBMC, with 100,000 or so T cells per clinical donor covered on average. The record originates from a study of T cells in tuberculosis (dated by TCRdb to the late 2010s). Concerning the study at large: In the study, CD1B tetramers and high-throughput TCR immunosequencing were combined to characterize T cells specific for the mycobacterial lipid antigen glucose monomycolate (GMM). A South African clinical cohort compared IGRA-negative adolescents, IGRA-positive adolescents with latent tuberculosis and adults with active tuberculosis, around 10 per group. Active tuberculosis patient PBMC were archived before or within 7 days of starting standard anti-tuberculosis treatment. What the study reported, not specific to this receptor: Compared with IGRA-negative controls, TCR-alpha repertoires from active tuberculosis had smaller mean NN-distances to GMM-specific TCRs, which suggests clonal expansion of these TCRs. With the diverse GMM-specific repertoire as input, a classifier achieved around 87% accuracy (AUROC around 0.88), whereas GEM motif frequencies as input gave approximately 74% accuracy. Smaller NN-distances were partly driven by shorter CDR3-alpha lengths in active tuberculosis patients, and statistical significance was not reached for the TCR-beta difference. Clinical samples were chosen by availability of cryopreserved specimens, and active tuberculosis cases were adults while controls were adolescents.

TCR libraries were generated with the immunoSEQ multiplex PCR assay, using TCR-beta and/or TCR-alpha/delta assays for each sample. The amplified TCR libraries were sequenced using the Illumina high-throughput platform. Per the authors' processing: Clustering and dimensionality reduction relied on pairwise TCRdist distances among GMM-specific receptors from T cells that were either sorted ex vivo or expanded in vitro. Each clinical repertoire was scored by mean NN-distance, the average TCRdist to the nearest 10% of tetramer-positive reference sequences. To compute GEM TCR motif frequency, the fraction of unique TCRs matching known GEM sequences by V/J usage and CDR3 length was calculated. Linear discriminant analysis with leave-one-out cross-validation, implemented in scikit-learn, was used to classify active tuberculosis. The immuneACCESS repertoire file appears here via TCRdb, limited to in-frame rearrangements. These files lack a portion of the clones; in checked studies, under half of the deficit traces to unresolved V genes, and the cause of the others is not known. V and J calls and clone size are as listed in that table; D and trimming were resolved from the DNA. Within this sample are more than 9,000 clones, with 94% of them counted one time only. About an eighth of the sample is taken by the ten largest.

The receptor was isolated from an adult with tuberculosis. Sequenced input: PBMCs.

The CDR3 in this case is CASGQGEIYGYTF. DNA sequence: TGTGCCAGCGGGCAGGGGGAGATCTATGGCTACACCTTC. This sequence uses TRBV27 and TRBJ1-2; TRBD1 agrees with 7 junctional bases. Relative to germline, V is missing 8 bases and J is missing 4 bases, with 7 bases of the junction outside any gene match. According to the germline V gene (reference sequence), CDR1 reads MNHEY and CDR2 reads SMNVEV. Measured from the cysteine to the phenylalanine, the CDR3 is 13 residues long. Only CDR3 DNA remains: 39 bases, in frame from the first base.